This is a list of T cell receptor beta chains from one sample in a study of CD8+ T cells in alopecia areata. The assay was immunoSEQ multiplex PCR, and TCRdb's table has in-frame clones only and misses some. The profile shows approximately 130,000 clones, 45% to 50% of them singletons. The specimen sequenced was NKG2D-low CD8+ T cells sorted from blood. Receptor source: a human donor with alopecia areata. CDR3s include the opening cysteine and the closing phenylalanine or tryptophan. The order of the fields is CDR3 length, V gene, CDR3 protein.

len: 10; v_gene: TRBV20-1; CDR3aa: CSADESGYTF
len: 14; v_gene: TRBV2; CDR3aa: CASSGDGRTNIQYF
len: 17; v_gene: TRBV28; CDR3aa: CASSTQGQGGVKNIQYF
len: 10; v_gene: TRBV2; CDR3aa: CASITSEAFF
len: 14; v_gene: TRBV29-1; CDR3aa: CSVEGTGRYNEQYF
len: 14; v_gene: TRBV13; CDR3aa: CASSQRGPAYEQYF
len: 14; v_gene: TRBV29-1; CDR3aa: CSVLTGTGTYEQYF
len: 17; v_gene: TRBV23-1; CDR3aa: CASSHPQPGQGSDEQYF
len: 10; v_gene: TRBV29-1; CDR3aa: CSVEAYGYTF
len: 16; v_gene: TRBV4-1; CDR3aa: CASSQDELGDPYEQYF
len: 10; v_gene: TRBV30; CDR3aa: CAWGHTEAFF
len: 16; v_gene: TRBV27; CDR3aa: CASSLRGSGGNQPQHF
len: 14; v_gene: TRBV29-1; CDR3aa: CSVDKNANTGELFF
len: 14; v_gene: TRBV4-3; CDR3aa: CASSQSGKENEQFF
len: 12; v_gene: TRBV7-9; CDR3aa: CASGHIQETQYF
len: 12; v_gene: TRBV29-1; CDR3aa: CSVETGLYEQYF